Listed below are T cell receptor beta chains from one sample, sequenced in a study of T-cell memory formation after mild COVID-19. TCRdb fed the 5' RACE reads into MiXCR, producing one record per CDR3 protein. The sample lists some 340,000 distinct CDR3 sequences, around 13% occurring once. Sequenced: PBMCs or a T cell subset sorted from them (not recorded which). Source of these receptors: a man aged 18-30 years who had mild COVID-19 (a few samples of this study predate the infection). Cell type and time point are not known. CDR3s include the opening cysteine and the closing phenylalanine or tryptophan. D genes are given only for firm matches. Clone size, where shown, is once, few, many, or a class for clones that have expanded.

TRBD1	TRBV18	.	TRBJ1-2	CASSPPMGQGNGYTF	TGTGCCAGCTCACCACCGATGGGACAGGGAAATGGCTACACCTTC
.	TRBV5-1	.	TRBJ1-1	CASSLEPQTEAFF	TGCGCCAGCAGCTTGGAACCACAGACTGAAGCTTTCTTT
.	TRBV7-9	many	TRBJ1-1	CASSLGPTEAFF	TGTGCCAGCAGCTTAGGGCCTACTGAAGCTTTCTTT
TRBD1	TRBV7-3	.	TRBJ1-4	CASSVSGTGNEKLFF	TGTGCCAGCAGCGTCTCCGGGACAGGGAATGAAAAACTGTTTTTT
.	TRBV7-2	few	TRBJ2-2	CASSLARHTGELFF	TGTGCCAGCAGCTTAGCACGCCACACCGGGGAGCTGTTTTTT
TRBD2	TRBV12-3/TRBV12-4	.	TRBJ2-3	CASSLSGGVGDTQYF	TGTGCCAGCAGTCTTAGCGGGGGGGTGGGAGATACGCAGTATTTT
.	TRBV20-1	few	TRBJ1-2	CSAPPQNYGYTF	TGCAGTGCCCCGCCACAGAACTATGGCTACACCTTC
.	TRBV11-2	once	TRBJ2-3	CASSSGRGISFTDTQYF	TGTGCCAGCAGCTCGGGGCGGGGCATCTCCTTCACAGATACGCAGTATTTT
.	TRBV3-1	.	TRBJ2-5	CASSLEGLYQETQYF	TGTGCCAGCAGCCTTGAAGGACTCTACCAAGAGACCCAGTACTTC
.	TRBV4-2	.	TRBJ2-3	CASSRPGSGEFADTQYF	TGTGCCAGCAGCCGCCCAGGCTCAGGGGAATTCGCAGATACGCAGTATTTT
.	TRBV7-9	.	TRBJ2-5	CASSLETVTYF	TGTGCCAGCAGCTTAGAGACAGTAACGTACTTC
TRBD2	TRBV4-2	.	TRBJ2-3	CASSQEGGGFTDTQYF	TGTGCCAGCAGCCAAGAGGGCGGGGGGTTCACAGATACGCAGTATTTT
.	TRBV11-2	few	TRBJ1-1	CASSLDLRPTEAFF	TGTGCCAGCAGCTTAGATTTACGACCCACTGAAGCTTTCTTT
TRBD1	TRBV14	.	TRBJ2-2	CASRSTGTGHTGELYF	TGTGCCAGCAGGAGCACCGGGACAGGGCATACCGGGGAGCTGTATTTT
TRBD1	TRBV25-1	few	TRBJ1-1	CASILTGTNTEAFF	TGTGCCAGCATTTTGACAGGGACGAACACTGAAGCTTTCTTT
.	TRBV3-1	.	TRBJ1-5	CASSQDTNQPQHF	TGTGCCAGCAGCCAAGACACAAATCAGCCCCAGCATTTT
TRBD2	TRBV4-2	.	TRBJ2-1	CASSRERASGDNEQFF	TGTGCCAGCAGCCGGGAGCGGGCTAGCGGAGACAATGAGCAGTTCTTC
.	TRBV7-9	.	TRBJ1-2	CASSHRLANYGYTF	TGTGCCAGCAGCCATCGGTTAGCTAACTATGGCTACACCTTC
TRBD1	TRBV11-2	few	TRBJ2-3	CASSSIKQGRTDTQYF	TGTGCCAGCAGCAGCATTAAACAGGGGAGAACAGATACGCAGTATTTT
.	TRBV12-3/TRBV12-4	many	TRBJ2-5	CASSLEGSTETQYF	TGTGCCAGCAGTTTAGAGGGTAGCACGGAGACCCAGTACTTC
.	TRBV5-6	.	TRBJ2-1	CASSSARVWEQFF	TGTGCCAGCAGCAGTGCCCGGGTATGGGAGCAGTTCTTC
.	TRBV24-1	.	TRBJ2-3	CATSDYYISAGSDTDTQYF	TGTGCCACCAGTGATTACTATATCTCCGCGGGATCCGACACAGATACGCAGTATTTT
TRBD1	TRBV12-3/TRBV12-4	few	TRBJ2-7	CASRDREVYEQYF	TGTGCCAGCAGGGACAGGGAGGTCTACGAGCAGTACTTC
.	TRBV11-2	many	TRBJ2-4	CASSSAGRNIQYF	TGTGCCAGCAGCTCCGCAGGGCGGAACATTCAGTACTTC
.	TRBV5-1	many	TRBJ2-2	CASSTTTSAGELFF	TGCGCCAGCAGCACAACGACAAGCGCCGGGGAGCTGTTTTTT
.	TRBV5-5	many	TRBJ1-2	CASSLVAGPMAPTF	TGTGCCAGCAGCTTGGTAGCAGGTCCGATGGCACCCACCTTC
TRBD2	TRBV29-1	many	TRBJ2-1	CSAVAGERYNEQFF	TGCAGCGCAGTAGCGGGGGAACGTTACAATGAGCAGTTCTTC
.	TRBV19	.	TRBJ2-2	CASSLQGGPTGELFF	TGTGCCAGTAGTCTTCAGGGGGGGCCCACCGGGGAGCTGTTTTTT
.	TRBV19	.	TRBJ2-7	CATRRGDRPYEQYF	TGTGCCACCAGGAGGGGGGACAGACCCTACGAGCAGTACTTC
.	TRBV10-3	.	TRBJ2-1	CAISVPGSGYEQFF	TGTGCCATCAGTGTTCCCGGTTCGGGGTATGAGCAGTTCTTC
.	TRBV30	.	TRBJ2-3	CAYFTSPDTQYF	TGTGCCTACTTCACTTCTCCAGATACGCAGTATTTT
.	TRBV20-1	few	TRBJ2-7	CSARDGEQYF	TGCAGTGCTAGAGATGGCGAGCAGTACTTC
.	TRBV4-3	.	TRBJ1-5	CASSQEPGSSNQPQHF	TGCGCCAGCAGCCAAGAGCCCGGCAGTAGCAATCAGCCCCAGCATTTT
.	TRBV9	.	TRBJ2-5	CASSVALGGFGQQETQYF	TGTGCCAGCAGCGTAGCTCTAGGAGGGTTCGGACAGCAAGAGACCCAGTACTTC
TRBD1	TRBV9	.	TRBJ1-2	CASSVATGDYGYTF	TGTGCCAGCAGCGTAGCGACAGGGGACTATGGCTACACCTTC
.	TRBV5-1	.	TRBJ2-1	CASREGLDEQFF	TGCGCCAGCAGGGAAGGGTTGGATGAGCAGTTCTTC